The next 15 T cell receptor beta chains were all read from a single sample in a study of T cell responses to AZD1222 COVID-19 vaccine. Sequencing was performed with immunoSEQ multiplex PCR; in TCRdb, only in-frame clones are kept and a portion is missing. Seen here are 90,000 to 120,000 clones, 80% to 95% observed once, and the top ten hold roughly 8.9%. This specimen consisted of peripheral blood, obtained 28 days after the second AZD1222 dose. Receptor source: an adult who received the AZD1222 COVID-19 vaccine.

For the CDR3, the DNA is TGTGCCAGCAGAAGTCCGACAGGGAATAATTCACCCCTCCACTTT. Translating gives CASRSPTGNNSPLHF. This sequence joins TRBV11-1 and TRBJ1-6; 7 bases match TRBD1. The V gene's germline CDR1 is SGHAT and CDR2 FQDESV (reference sequence). V shed 6 bases, J shed 5 bases, and the junction held 7 bases outside the gene matches. CDR3 length: 15 amino acids.

This chain uses TRBV9 with TRBJ2-7; D remains unclear. The CDR3 is 15 residues long. Germline loops: CDR1 SGDLS, CDR2 YYNGEE. The V end was cut by 2 bases, the J end by 2 bases, with 14 bases between. CDR3: CASSVDGGGTYEQYF. CDR3 DNA sequence: TGTGCCAGCAGCGTGGATGGCGGCGGAACCTACGAGCAGTACTTC.

The chain uses TRBV7-9 and TRBJ2-5; the D is unclear. The CDR3 length is 13 residues. V was clipped by 2 bases and J by 1 base, with 5 bases between them. Germline CDR1 and CDR2: SEHNR and FQNEAQ (reference sequence). CDR3 loop: CASSLRVQETQYF. CDR3 nucleotides: TGTGCCAGCAGCTTACGGGTCCAAGAGACCCAGTACTTC.

This clone was detected once. The chain is built from TRBV10-1 and TRBJ1-1, with D perhaps TRBD1 (6 bases). Germline values: CDR1 WNHNN, CDR2 SYGVQD (reference sequence). With 6 bases removed from V and 5 bases from J, the gap between germline ends came to 13 bases. The CDR3 runs to 13 residues. The CDR3 loop is CASSNRAGTEAFF. Here the CDR3 DNA reads TGCGCCAGCAGCAACAGGGCAGGGACTGAAGCTTTCTTT.

The chain joins TRBV27 to TRBJ2-7; no reliable D call. Germline lookup yields CDR1 MNHEY and CDR2 SMNVEV (reference sequence). The CDR3 runs to 13 residues. The ends were cut back, 8 bases at V and 3 bases at J, with 14 bases in the middle. The CDR3 loop reads CASRSSVYYEQYF. For the CDR3, the DNA is TGTGCCAGCCGAAGTTCCGTCTACTACGAGCAGTACTTC.

DNA for the CDR3: TGTGCCAGCAGCCCGACAGTGAACACTGAAGCTTTCTTT. Encoded protein: CASSPTVNTEAFF. This sequence joins TRBV3-1 (or the pseudogene TRBV3-2) and TRBJ1-1, with TRBD1 as a possible D gene (5 bases). Germline-derived CDR1 and CDR2 are LGHDT and YNNKEL (reference sequence). The CDR3 consists of 13 residues. The V gene lost 4 bases and the J gene lost 0 bases, with 6 bases spanning the gap.

The chain couples TRBV3-1 (or the pseudogene TRBV3-2) to TRBJ2-7; possible D gene TRBD2, 6 bases. Trimming left V 4 bases short and J 3 bases short, with 13 bases between. There are 14 residues in the CDR3. Germline lookup yields CDR1 LGHDT and CDR2 YNNKEL (reference sequence). The chain's CDR3 is CASSPRGRNYEQYF. The CDR3 coding sequence is TGTGCCAGCAGCCCCCGTGGGAGGAACTACGAGCAGTACTTC.

The chain carries TRBV6-6 and TRBJ1-1, with a weak D call TRBD1 (5 bases). The germline V gene encodes CDR1 MNHNY and CDR2 SVGAGI (reference sequence). The CDR3 is 11 residues long. V lost 6 bases and J 10 bases, leaving 12 bases between the germline ends. The CDR3 protein is CASRDEGSAFF. The CDR3 bases are TGTGCCAGCAGGGACGAGGGGTCAGCTTTCTTT.

The table lists this clone with a count of one. The V call is TRBV7-6, the J call TRBJ2-1; no definite D call. V was cut by 0 bases and J by 2 bases, with 8 bases left in between. The CDR3 runs 15 residues. Germline V gives CDR1 SGHVS, CDR2 FNYEAQ. In DNA form, the CDR3 reads TGTGCCAGCAGCTTAGCGGGTACGGCCTACAATGAGCAGTTCTTC. This translates into CASSLAGTAYNEQFF. Supplemented by reference TRBV7-6 and TRBJ2-1, the full variable domain reads GAGVSQSPRYKVTKRGQDVALRCDPISGHVSLYWYRQALGQGPEFLTYFNYEAQQDKSGLPNDRFSAERPEGSISTLTIQRTEQRDSAMYRCASSLAGTAYNEQFFGPGTRLTVL.

The CDR3 nucleotides are TGTGCCAGCAGCGGGGCGGGCACGAACACCGGGGAGCTGTTTTTT. Translation: CASSGAGTNTGELFF. The rearrangement links TRBV9 to TRBJ2-2; perhaps TRBD2 as D (5 bases). Trimming removed 3 bases from V and 0 bases from J, with 9 bases in between. The germline CDR1 and CDR2 sequences are SGDLS and YYNGEE. This CDR3 comprises 15 residues. The whole variable domain, remainder taken from reference TRBV9 and TRBJ2-2, is DSGVTQTPKHLITATGQRVTLRCSPRSGDLSVYWYQQSLDQGLQFLIQYYNGEERAKGNILERFSAQQFPDLHSELNLSSLELGDSALYFCASSGAGTNTGELFFGEGSRLTVL.

The gene calls are TRBV10-3 and TRBJ2-5; D might be TRBD1 or TRBD2, each matching 6 bases. The germline V gene has CDR1 ENHRY and CDR2 SYGVKD. This CDR3 comprises 16 residues. V was cut by 4 bases and J by 5 bases, with 20 bases left in between. The CDR3 region has the DNA TGTGCCATCAGTGGGAGACGTCTAGGGGGGCAGGAGACCCAGTACTTC. Its protein product is CAISGRRLGGQETQYF.

This clone was counted only a few times. The chain is built from TRBV27 and TRBJ2-7; 7 bases line up with TRBD2. Looked up from germline, CDR1 is MNHEY and CDR2 is SMNVEV (reference sequence). V gave up 1 base and J gave up 4 bases; unmatched junction bases: 10. This CDR3 region has 16 residues. CDR3 sequence: CASSLFTGGGIYEQYF. The CDR3 bases are TGTGCCAGCAGTTTATTCACTGGCGGGGGAATTTACGAGCAGTACTTC.

CDR3 residues: CASSNPDWAGQTQYF. The CDR3 DNA follows: TGTGCCAGTAGTAACCCGGACTGGGCAGGACAGACCCAGTACTTC. The V gene is TRBV19, the J gene TRBJ2-5, with TRBD2 as a possible D gene (5 bases). Germline V lookup: CDR1 LNHDA, CDR2 SQIVND (reference sequence). The V gene lost 4 bases and the J gene lost 6 bases, with 18 bases spanning the gap. The CDR3 sequence is 15 residues long.

The V call is TRBV10-3, the J call TRBJ2-2; D might be TRBD1 or TRBD2, each matching 6 bases. Trimming stripped 6 bases from V and 5 bases from J, with 25 bases between. Germline CDR1 reads ENHRY; CDR2 reads SYGVKD. This CDR3 region has 18 residues. CDR3 in amino acids: CAISPPRVAGAGTGELFF. For the CDR3, the DNA is TGTGCCATCAGCCCCCCCCGGGTGGCAGGGGCGGGAACCGGGGAGCTGTTTTTT.

The V gene is TRBV6-5, the J gene TRBJ1-1; no definite D call. The V end lost 1 base, the J end lost 4 bases, and 10 bases lay between the germline ends. CDR3 length equals 14 residues. Germline lookup yields CDR1 MNHEY and CDR2 SVGAGI. The DNA for the CDR3 is TGTGCCAGCAGTTACTTGGATACCCGCACTGAAGCTTTCTTT. Translating gives CASSYLDTRTEAFF.